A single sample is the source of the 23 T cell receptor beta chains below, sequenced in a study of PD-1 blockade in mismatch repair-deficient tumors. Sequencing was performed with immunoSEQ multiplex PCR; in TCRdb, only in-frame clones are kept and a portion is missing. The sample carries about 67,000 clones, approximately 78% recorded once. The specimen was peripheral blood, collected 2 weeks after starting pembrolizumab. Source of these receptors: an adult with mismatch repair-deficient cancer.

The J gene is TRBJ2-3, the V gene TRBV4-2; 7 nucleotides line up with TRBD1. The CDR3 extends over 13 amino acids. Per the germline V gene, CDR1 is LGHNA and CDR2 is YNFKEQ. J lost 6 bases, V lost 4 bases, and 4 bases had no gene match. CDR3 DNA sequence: TGTGCCAGCAGCCGAGACAGGGCGGATACGCAGTATTTT. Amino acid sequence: CASSRDRADTQYF.

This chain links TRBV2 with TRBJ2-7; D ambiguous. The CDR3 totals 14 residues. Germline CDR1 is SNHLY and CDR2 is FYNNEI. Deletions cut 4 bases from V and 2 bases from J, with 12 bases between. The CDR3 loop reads CASSAGGVAYEQYF. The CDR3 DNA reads TGTGCCAGCAGTGCGGGTGGAGTTGCCTACGAGCAGTACTTC.

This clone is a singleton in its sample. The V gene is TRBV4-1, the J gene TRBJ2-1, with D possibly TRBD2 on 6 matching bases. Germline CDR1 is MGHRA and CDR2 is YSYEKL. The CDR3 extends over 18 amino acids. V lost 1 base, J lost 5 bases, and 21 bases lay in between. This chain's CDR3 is CASSQVWEVGGPHNEQFF. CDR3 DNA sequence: TGCGCCAGCAGCCAAGTGTGGGAGGTGGGAGGCCCCCACAATGAGCAGTTCTTC.

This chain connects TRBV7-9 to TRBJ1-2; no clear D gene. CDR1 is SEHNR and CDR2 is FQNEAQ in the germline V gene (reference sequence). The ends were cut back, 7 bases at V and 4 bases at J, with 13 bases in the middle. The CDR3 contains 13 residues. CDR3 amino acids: CASTGRGPYGYTF. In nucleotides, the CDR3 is TGTGCCAGCACCGGGCGGGGTCCCTATGGCTACACCTTC.

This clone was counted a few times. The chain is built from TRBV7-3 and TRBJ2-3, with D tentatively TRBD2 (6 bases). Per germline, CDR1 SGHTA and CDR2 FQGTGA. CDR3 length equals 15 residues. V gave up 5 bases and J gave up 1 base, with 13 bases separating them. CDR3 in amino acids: CASSPERARTDTQYF. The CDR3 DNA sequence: TGTGCCAGCAGCCCAGAGCGGGCCCGCACAGATACGCAGTATTTT.

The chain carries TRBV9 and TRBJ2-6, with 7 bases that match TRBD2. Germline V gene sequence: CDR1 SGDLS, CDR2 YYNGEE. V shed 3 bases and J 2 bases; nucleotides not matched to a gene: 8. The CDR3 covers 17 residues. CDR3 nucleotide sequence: TGTGCCAGCAGCGCCCGCAAGGGGAGGGCTGGGGCCAACGTCCTGACTTTC. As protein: CASSARKGRAGANVLTF.

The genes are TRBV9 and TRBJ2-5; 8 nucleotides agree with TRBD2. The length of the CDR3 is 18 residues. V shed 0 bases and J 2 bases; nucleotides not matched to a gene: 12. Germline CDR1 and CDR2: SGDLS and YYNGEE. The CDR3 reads CASSVGSGILASQETQYF. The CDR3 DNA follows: TGTGCCAGCAGCGTAGGTAGCGGGATCCTTGCATCACAAGAGACCCAGTACTTC.

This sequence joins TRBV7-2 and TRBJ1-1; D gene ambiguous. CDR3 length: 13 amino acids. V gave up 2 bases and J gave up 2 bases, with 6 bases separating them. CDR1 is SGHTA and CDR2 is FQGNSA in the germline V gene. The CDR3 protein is CASSLRANTEAFF. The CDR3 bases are TGTGCCAGCAGCTTAAGGGCCAACACTGAAGCTTTCTTT.

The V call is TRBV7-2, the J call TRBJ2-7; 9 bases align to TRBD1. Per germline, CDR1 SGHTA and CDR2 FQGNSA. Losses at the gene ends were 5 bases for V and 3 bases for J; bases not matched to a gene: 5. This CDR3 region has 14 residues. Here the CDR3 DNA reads TGTGCCAGCAGCACGGGGACAGGGAACTACGAGCAGTACTTC. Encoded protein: CASSTGTGNYEQYF.

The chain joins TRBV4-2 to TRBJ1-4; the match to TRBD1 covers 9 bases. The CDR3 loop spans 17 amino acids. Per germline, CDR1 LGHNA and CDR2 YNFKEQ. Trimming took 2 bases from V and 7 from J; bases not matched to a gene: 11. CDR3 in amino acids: CASSQPGQGLIGEKLFF. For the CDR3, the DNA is TGTGCCAGCAGCCAACCGGGACAGGGACTAATTGGTGAAAAACTGTTTTTT.

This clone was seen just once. The CDR3 here is CASSIDRGLSNQPQHF. The CDR3 DNA is TGTGCCAGTAGTATCGACAGGGGGCTCAGCAATCAGCCCCAGCATTTT. The rearrangement links TRBV19 to TRBJ1-5; 10 bases are shared with TRBD1. The trim removed 3 bases at V and 1 base at J, leaving 3 bases unmatched. Germline CDR1 LNHDA, CDR2 SQIVND (reference sequence). The CDR3 runs 16 residues.

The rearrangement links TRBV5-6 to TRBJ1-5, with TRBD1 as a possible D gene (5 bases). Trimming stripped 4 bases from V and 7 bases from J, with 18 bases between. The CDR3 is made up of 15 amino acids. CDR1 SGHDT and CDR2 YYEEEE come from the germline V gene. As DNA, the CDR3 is TGTGCCAGCAGCGACAACTGGGGCGGTAACCAGCCCCAGCATTTT. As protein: CASSDNWGGNQPQHF.

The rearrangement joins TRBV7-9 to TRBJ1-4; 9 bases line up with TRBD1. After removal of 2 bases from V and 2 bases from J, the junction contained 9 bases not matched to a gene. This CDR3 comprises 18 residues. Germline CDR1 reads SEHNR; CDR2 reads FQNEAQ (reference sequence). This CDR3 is CASSLLGTGKRTNEKLFF. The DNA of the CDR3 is TGTGCCAGCAGCTTACTTGGGACAGGGAAGCGGACTAATGAAAAACTGTTTTTT.

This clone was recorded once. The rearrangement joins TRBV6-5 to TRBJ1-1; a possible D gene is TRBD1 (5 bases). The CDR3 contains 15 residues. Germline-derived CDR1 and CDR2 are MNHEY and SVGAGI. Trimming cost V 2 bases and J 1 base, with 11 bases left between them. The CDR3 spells CASSYEGQGNTEAFF. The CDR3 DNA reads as TGTGCCAGCAGTTACGAAGGGCAGGGGAACACTGAAGCTTTCTTT.

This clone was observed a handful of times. In DNA, the CDR3 is TGTGCCAGCAGCTTGGCTAGCGCGAAGATTGCAGATACGCAGTATTTT. Protein sequence: CASSLASAKIADTQYF. V is TRBV7-6 and J is TRBJ2-3; the D gene is possibly TRBD2 (6 bases). The CDR3 runs 16 residues. V was clipped by 3 bases and J by 4 bases, with 17 bases between them. CDR1 is SGHVS, CDR2 FNYEAQ, per germline. Using reference TRBV7-6 and TRBJ2-3 for the parts outside the CDR3, the full variable domain is GAGVSQSPRYKVTKRGQDVALRCDPISGHVSLYWYRQALGQGPEFLTYFNYEAQQDKSGLPNDRFSAERPEGSISTLTIQRTEQRDSAMYRCASSLASAKIADTQYFGPGTRLTVL.

The CDR3 sequence: CAISDPTSGRGEQYF. For the CDR3, the DNA is TGTGCCATCAGTGACCCCACTAGCGGGAGAGGCGAGCAGTACTTC. The chain combines TRBV10-3 with TRBJ2-7, with 11 nucleotides matching TRBD2. The ends lost 3 bases at V and 6 bases at J; junction bases unmatched: 7. The CDR3 is made up of 15 amino acids. The germline gives CDR1 ENHRY, CDR2 SYGVKD.

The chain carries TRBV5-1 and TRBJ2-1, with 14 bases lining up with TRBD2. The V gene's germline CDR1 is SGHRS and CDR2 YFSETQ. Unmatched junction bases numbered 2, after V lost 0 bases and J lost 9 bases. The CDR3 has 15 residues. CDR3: CASSLGLAGGAEQFF. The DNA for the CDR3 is TGCGCCAGCAGCTTGGGACTAGCGGGAGGGGCTGAGCAGTTCTTC. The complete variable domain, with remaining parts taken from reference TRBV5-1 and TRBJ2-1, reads KAGVTQTPRYLIKTRGQQVTLSCSPISGHRSVSWYQQTPGQGLQFLFEYFSETQRNKGNFPGRFSGRQFSNSRSEMNVSTLELGDSALYLCASSLGLAGGAEQFFGPGTRLTVL.

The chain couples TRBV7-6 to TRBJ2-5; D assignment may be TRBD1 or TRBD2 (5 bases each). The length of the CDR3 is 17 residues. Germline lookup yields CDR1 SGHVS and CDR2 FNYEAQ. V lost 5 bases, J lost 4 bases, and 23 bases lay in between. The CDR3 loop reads CASSPGSLGARVETQYF. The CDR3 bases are TGTGCCAGCAGCCCCGGGTCACTAGGGGCTCGGGTAGAGACCCAGTACTTC.

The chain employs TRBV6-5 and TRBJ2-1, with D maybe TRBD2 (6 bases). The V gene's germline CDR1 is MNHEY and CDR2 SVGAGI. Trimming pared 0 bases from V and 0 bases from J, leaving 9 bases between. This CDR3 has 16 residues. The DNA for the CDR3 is TGTGCCAGCAGTTACTCTCCCGGGAGCTCCTACAATGAGCAGTTCTTC. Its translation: CASSYSPGSSYNEQFF.

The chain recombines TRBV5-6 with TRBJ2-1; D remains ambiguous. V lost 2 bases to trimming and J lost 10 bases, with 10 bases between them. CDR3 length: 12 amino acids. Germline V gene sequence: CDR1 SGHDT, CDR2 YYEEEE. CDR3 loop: CASSLNAIEQFF. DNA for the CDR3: TGTGCCAGCAGCTTAAATGCAATCGAGCAGTTCTTC.

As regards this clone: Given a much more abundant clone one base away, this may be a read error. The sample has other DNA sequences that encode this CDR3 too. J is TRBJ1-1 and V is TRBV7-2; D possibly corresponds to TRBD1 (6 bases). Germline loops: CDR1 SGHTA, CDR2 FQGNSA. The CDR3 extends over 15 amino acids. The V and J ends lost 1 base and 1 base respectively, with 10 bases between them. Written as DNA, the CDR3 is TGTGCCAGCAGCTTAGAGGGGGTGCCGAACACTGAAGCTTTCTTT. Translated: CASSLEGVPNTEAFF.

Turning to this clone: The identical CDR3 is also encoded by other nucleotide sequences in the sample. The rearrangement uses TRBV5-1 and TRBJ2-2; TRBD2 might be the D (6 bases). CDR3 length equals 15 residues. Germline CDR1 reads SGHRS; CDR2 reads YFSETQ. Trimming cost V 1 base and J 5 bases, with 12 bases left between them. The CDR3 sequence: CASSLMTSGTGELFF. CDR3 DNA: TGCGCCAGCAGCTTGATGACAAGCGGGACCGGGGAGCTGTTTTTT.

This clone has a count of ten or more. CDR3 protein: CASSLSDSGSDTQYF. In DNA form, the CDR3 reads TGTGCCAGCAGCCTCTCAGATAGCGGGAGTGATACGCAGTATTTT. This sequence joins TRBV11-2 and TRBJ2-3; 9 nucleotides match TRBD2. After removal of 5 bases from V and 6 bases from J, the junction contained 9 bases not matched to a gene. The germline gives CDR1 SGHAT, CDR2 FQNNGV. The CDR3 length is 15 residues.